The T cell receptor (beta chain) under discussion was sequenced for a study of T cell responses to AZD1222 COVID-19 vaccine. V gave up 10 bases and J gave up 4 bases, with 16 bases separating them. The CDR3 loop spans 13 amino acids. Germline CDR1 and CDR2: ENHRY and SYGVKD. Clones were read by immunoSEQ multiplex PCR, and TCRdb kept only the in-frame ones, dropping some. This sample yields about 180,000 clones, of which approximately 90% are seen a single time; roughly 25% belongs to the top ten. Sequenced material: peripheral blood, taken 28 days after the second AZD1222 dose. The V gene is TRBV10-3, the J gene TRBJ1-1; D is unclear. The clonotype originates from an adult who received the AZD1222 COVID-19 vaccine. The CDR3 bases are TGTGCCACATTCTCCGGGGAGGGCACTGAAGCTTTCTTT. Its translation: CATFSGEGTEAFF.